The rows below give T cell receptor beta chains drawn from one sample of a study of cytomegalovirus exposure and HLA in healthy donors. Method: immunoSEQ multiplex PCR; TCRdb's copy keeps in-frame clones and lacks some. The profile shows over 150,000 clones, roughly 85% of them singletons. Source material: PBMCs. Receptors were obtained from a woman between 25 and 40 years old in good health and CMV-seronegative. The CDR3 runs from the conserved cysteine through the conserved F or W. A D gene is named only where the DNA matches it firmly. The size of a clone is reported for some rows only, either as once, few or many, or as a class for expanded clones.

j_gene: TRBJ2-3; v_gene: TRBV5-1; d_gene: NA; abundance: NA; CDR3aa: CASSLWAVTDTQYF; CDR3nt: TGCGCCAGCAGCTTGTGGGCAGTCACAGATACGCAGTATTTT
j_gene: TRBJ2-3; v_gene: TRBV9; d_gene: NA; abundance: NA; CDR3aa: CASSGGSLEGTQYF; CDR3nt: TGTGCCAGCAGTGGGGGCAGTCTAGAAGGGACGCAGTATTTT
j_gene: TRBJ2-1; v_gene: TRBV5-4; d_gene: NA; abundance: NA; CDR3aa: CASSPPLPGSEQFF; CDR3nt: TGTGCCAGCAGCCCCCCCCTCCCCGGTTCTGAGCAGTTCTTC
j_gene: TRBJ2-1; v_gene: TRBV11-3; d_gene: TRBD2; abundance: NA; CDR3aa: CASSLGGTTDNEQFF; CDR3nt: TGTGCCAGCAGCCTAGGAGGGACTACGGACAATGAGCAGTTCTTC
j_gene: TRBJ2-1; v_gene: TRBV11-2; d_gene: NA; abundance: NA; CDR3aa: CASSQNYNSNEQFF; CDR3nt: TGTGCCAGCAGCCAAAACTACAACTCCAATGAGCAGTTCTTC
j_gene: TRBJ2-3; v_gene: TRBV28; d_gene: NA; abundance: NA; CDR3aa: CASSWGLTGTDTQYF; CDR3nt: TGTGCCAGCAGTTGGGGACTGACTGGCACAGATACGCAGTATTTT
j_gene: TRBJ2-7; v_gene: TRBV7-9; d_gene: NA; abundance: NA; CDR3aa: CASARGGIINEQYF; CDR3nt: TGTGCCAGCGCGAGAGGCGGGATAATCAACGAGCAGTACTTC
j_gene: TRBJ1-1; v_gene: TRBV14; d_gene: NA; abundance: NA; CDR3aa: CASSQQEYTEAFF; CDR3nt: TGTGCCAGCAGCCAACAGGAATACACTGAAGCTTTCTTT
j_gene: TRBJ2-2; v_gene: TRBV9; d_gene: TRBD1; abundance: NA; CDR3aa: CASSVLSRQGADTGELFF; CDR3nt: TGTGCCAGCAGCGTCTTAAGTAGACAGGGGGCGGACACCGGGGAGCTGTTTTTT
j_gene: TRBJ1-4; v_gene: TRBV7-6; d_gene: TRBD1; abundance: few; CDR3aa: CASSPGQGKLFF; CDR3nt: TGTGCCAGCAGCCCTGGACAGGGGAAACTGTTTTTT
j_gene: TRBJ2-2; v_gene: TRBV6-5; d_gene: NA; abundance: NA; CDR3aa: CASRTVASGELFF; CDR3nt: TGTGCCAGCAGGACAGTCGCGAGCGGGGAGCTGTTTTTT
j_gene: TRBJ2-7; v_gene: TRBV28; d_gene: TRBD2; abundance: NA; CDR3aa: CASSGGVYEQYF; CDR3nt: TGTGCCAGCAGTGGGGGGGTCTACGAGCAGTACTTC
j_gene: TRBJ2-6; v_gene: TRBV5-1; d_gene: NA; abundance: NA; CDR3aa: CASQGFSGANVLTF; CDR3nt: TGCGCCAGCCAGGGGTTCTCTGGGGCCAACGTCCTGACTTTC
j_gene: TRBJ1-5; v_gene: TRBV30; d_gene: TRBD1; abundance: NA; CDR3aa: CAWTGGQGQPQHF; CDR3nt: TGTGCCTGGACAGGGGGACAGGGTCAGCCCCAGCATTTT
j_gene: TRBJ2-2; v_gene: TRBV7-2; d_gene: NA; abundance: NA; CDR3aa: CASSLGQNTGELFF; CDR3nt: TGTGCCAGCAGCTTAGGGCAGAATACCGGGGAGCTGTTTTTT
j_gene: TRBJ2-1; v_gene: TRBV25-1; d_gene: TRBD2; abundance: NA; CDR3aa: CASSEGGLAAYNEQFF; CDR3nt: TGTGCCAGCAGTGAAGGGGGACTAGCGGCGTACAATGAGCAGTTCTTC
j_gene: TRBJ2-7; v_gene: TRBV28; d_gene: NA; abundance: NA; CDR3aa: CASSPGRGEQYF; CDR3nt: TGTGCCAGCAGTCCAGGGAGGGGGGAGCAGTACTTC
j_gene: TRBJ2-5; v_gene: TRBV7-2; d_gene: NA; abundance: NA; CDR3aa: CASSLVDSPGTQYF; CDR3nt: TGTGCCAGCAGCTTAGTAGACAGTCCGGGGACCCAGTACTTC
j_gene: TRBJ1-2; v_gene: TRBV6-5; d_gene: NA; abundance: NA; CDR3aa: CASSPMNYGYTF; CDR3nt: TGTGCCAGCAGTCCTATGAACTATGGCTACACCTTC
j_gene: TRBJ2-7; v_gene: TRBV6-4; d_gene: TRBD1; abundance: many; CDR3aa: CASSDLRQGTYEQYF; CDR3nt: TGTGCCAGCAGTGACTTGCGACAGGGTACCTACGAGCAGTACTTC
j_gene: TRBJ2-5; v_gene: TRBV7-9; d_gene: NA; abundance: NA; CDR3aa: CASSFGETQYF; CDR3nt: TGTGCCAGCAGCTTCGGTGAGACCCAGTACTTC
j_gene: TRBJ2-7; v_gene: TRBV20-1; d_gene: NA; abundance: NA; CDR3aa: CSARTTGEQYF; CDR3nt: TGCAGTGCTAGAACAACGGGAGAGCAGTACTTC